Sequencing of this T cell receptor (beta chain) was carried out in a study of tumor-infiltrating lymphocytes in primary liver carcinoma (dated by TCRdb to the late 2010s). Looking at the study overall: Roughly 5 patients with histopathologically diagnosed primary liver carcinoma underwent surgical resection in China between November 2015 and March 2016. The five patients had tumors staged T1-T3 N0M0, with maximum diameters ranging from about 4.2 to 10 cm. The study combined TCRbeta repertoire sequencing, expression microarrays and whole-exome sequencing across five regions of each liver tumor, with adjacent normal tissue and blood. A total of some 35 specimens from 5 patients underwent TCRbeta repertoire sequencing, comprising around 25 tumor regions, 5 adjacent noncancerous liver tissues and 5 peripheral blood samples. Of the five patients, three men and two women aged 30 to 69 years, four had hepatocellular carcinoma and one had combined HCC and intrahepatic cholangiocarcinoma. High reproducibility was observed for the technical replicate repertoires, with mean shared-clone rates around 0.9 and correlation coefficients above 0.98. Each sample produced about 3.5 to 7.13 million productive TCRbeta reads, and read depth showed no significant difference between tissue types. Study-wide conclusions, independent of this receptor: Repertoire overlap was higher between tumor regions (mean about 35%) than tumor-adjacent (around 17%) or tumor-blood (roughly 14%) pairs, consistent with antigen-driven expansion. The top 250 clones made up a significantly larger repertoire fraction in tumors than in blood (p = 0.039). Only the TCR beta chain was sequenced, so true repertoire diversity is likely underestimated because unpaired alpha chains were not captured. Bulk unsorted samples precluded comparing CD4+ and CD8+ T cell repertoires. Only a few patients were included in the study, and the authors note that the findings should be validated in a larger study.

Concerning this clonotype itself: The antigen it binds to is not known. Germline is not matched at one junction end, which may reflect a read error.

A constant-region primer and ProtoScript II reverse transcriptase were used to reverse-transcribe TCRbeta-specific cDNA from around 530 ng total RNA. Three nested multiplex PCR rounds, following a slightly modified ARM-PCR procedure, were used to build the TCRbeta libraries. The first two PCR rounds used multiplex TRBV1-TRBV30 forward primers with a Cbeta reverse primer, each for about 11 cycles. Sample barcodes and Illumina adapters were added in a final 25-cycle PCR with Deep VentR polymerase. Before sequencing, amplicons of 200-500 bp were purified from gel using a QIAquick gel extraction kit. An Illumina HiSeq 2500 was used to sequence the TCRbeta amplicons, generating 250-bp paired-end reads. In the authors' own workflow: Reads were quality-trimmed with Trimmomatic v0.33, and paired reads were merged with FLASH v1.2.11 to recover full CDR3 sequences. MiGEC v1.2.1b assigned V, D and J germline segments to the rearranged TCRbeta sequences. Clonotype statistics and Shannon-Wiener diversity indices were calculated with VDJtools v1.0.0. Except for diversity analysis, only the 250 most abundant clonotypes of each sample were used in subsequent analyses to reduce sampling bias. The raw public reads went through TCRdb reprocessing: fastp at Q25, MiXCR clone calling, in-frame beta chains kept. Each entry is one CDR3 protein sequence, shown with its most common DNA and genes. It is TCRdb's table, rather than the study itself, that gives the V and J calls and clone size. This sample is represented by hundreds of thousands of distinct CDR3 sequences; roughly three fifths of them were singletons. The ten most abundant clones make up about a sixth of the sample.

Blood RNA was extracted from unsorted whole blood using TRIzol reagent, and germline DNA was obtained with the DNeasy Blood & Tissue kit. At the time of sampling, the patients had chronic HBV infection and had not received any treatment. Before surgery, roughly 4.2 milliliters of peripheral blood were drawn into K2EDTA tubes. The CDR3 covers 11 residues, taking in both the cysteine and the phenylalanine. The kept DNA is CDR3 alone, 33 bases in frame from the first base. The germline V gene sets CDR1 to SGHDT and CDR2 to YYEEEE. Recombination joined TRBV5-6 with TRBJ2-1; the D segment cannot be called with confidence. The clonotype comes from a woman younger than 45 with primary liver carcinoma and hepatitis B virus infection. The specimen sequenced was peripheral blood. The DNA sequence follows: TGTGCCAGCGCAGTCCGTTGTGAGCAGTTCTTT. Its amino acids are CASAVRCEQFF.